Below are 27 T cell receptor beta chains sequenced from a single sample in a study of control samples from healthy donors and cancer patients. Sequencing was performed with immunoSEQ multiplex PCR; in TCRdb, only in-frame clones are kept and a portion is missing. This sample has some 120,000 clones, with 87% found just once. The material sequenced was blood. All receptors come from a man aged 25 to 40 in good health.

J is TRBJ2-5 and V is TRBV29-1, with D possibly being TRBD1 (6 bases). The CDR3 loop spans 13 amino acids. V lost 3 bases and J lost 5, with 13 bases in between. The germline V gene encodes CDR1 SQVTM and CDR2 ANQGSEA. The CDR3 protein is CSVERGRIETQYF. The CDR3 nucleotides are TGCAGCGTTGAGAGGGGGAGAATTGAGACCCAGTACTTC.

CDR3 residues: CASSIDSGQLAEAFF. Here the CDR3 DNA reads TGTGCCAGTAGTATAGATTCAGGACAGTTAGCTGAAGCTTTCTTT. The chain recombines TRBV19 with TRBJ1-1; the D gene is possibly TRBD1 (6 bases). The CDR3 contains 15 residues. Germline V gives CDR1 LNHDA, CDR2 SQIVND (reference sequence). Trimming removed 0 bases from V and 6 bases from J, with 14 bases in between.

A few counts support this clone. The genes are TRBV9 and TRBJ2-5; D call uncertain. The V end lost 0 bases, the J end lost 7 bases, and 16 bases lay between the germline ends. The CDR3 has 15 residues. Germline lookup yields CDR1 SGDLS and CDR2 YYNGEE. The CDR3 here is CASSVDGSAGGTQYF. DNA for the CDR3: TGTGCCAGCAGCGTAGACGGCAGCGCCGGTGGGACCCAGTACTTC.

This clone has a single count. V and J are TRBV9 and TRBJ2-3; tentative D call: TRBD1 (5 bases). CDR3 length: 14 amino acids. The germline CDR1 and CDR2 sequences are SGDLS and YYNGEE. Trimming stripped 2 bases from V and 2 bases from J, with 9 bases between. The CDR3 region is CASSVLGDTDTQYF. CDR3 bases: TGTGCCAGCAGCGTCCTAGGGGACACAGATACGCAGTATTTT.

The chain employs TRBV30 and TRBJ2-5; D is possibly TRBD1 (6 bases). V lost 4 bases and J lost 4, with 10 bases in between. The CDR3 sequence is 12 residues long. Germline loops: CDR1 GTSNPN, CDR2 SVGIG (reference sequence). CDR3 nucleotides: TGTGCCTGGACCCAACAGGGAGAGACCCAGTACTTC. Its translation: CAWTQQGETQYF.

The chain has TRBV7-9 and TRBJ2-7; unclear D gene. The CDR3 totals 14 residues. V lost 5 bases and J 4 bases, leaving 15 bases between the germline ends. Germline loops: CDR1 SEHNR, CDR2 FQNEAQ (reference sequence). The CDR3: CASSPSEDRYEQYF. The CDR3 DNA reads TGTGCCAGCAGCCCCTCCGAAGATAGATACGAGCAGTACTTC.

The V gene is TRBV6-4, the J gene TRBJ1-5, with D uncertain. Germline CDR1 and CDR2: MRHNA and SNTAGT. This CDR3 has 14 residues. Trimming took 2 bases from V and 6 from J, leaving 11 bases between them. CDR3 in DNA: TGTGCCAGCAGTGACCGAAGCGGCAGTCAGCCCCAGCATTTT. Translated, it gives CASSDRSGSQPQHF.

The chain links TRBV12-3 or TRBV12-4 to TRBJ1-1, with D possibly being TRBD1 (5 bases). V lost 2 bases to trimming and J lost 10 bases, with 11 bases between them. The CDR3 is made up of 12 amino acids. CDR3 protein: CASSLSGQGAFF. CDR3 in DNA: TGTGCCAGCAGTTTATCCGGCCAGGGAGCTTTCTTT.

The V and J genes are TRBV5-1 and TRBJ1-5, with 7 bases that match TRBD1. The CDR3 sequence is 15 residues long. Trimming removed 5 bases from V and 7 bases from J; junction bases left unmatched: 12. Germline assignment: CDR1 SGHRS and CDR2 YFSETQ. CDR3 in amino acids: CASSYIGGAGQPQHF. The CDR3 region has the DNA TGCGCCAGCAGTTATATAGGGGGCGCGGGGCAGCCCCAGCATTTT. Full variable domain (outside the CDR3, taken from reference TRBV5-1 and TRBJ1-5): KAGVTQTPRYLIKTRGQQVTLSCSPISGHRSVSWYQQTPGQGLQFLFEYFSETQRNKGNFPGRFSGRQFSNSRSEMNVSTLELGDSALYLCASSYIGGAGQPQHFGDGTRLSIL.

The rearrangement joins TRBV28 to TRBJ1-2; 7 bases agree with TRBD1. Germline assignment: CDR1 MDHEN and CDR2 SYDVKM. The CDR3 extends over 16 amino acids. Trimming cost V 3 bases and J 6 bases; bases outside gene matches: 13. For the CDR3, the DNA is TGTGCCAGCAGTTTCCCATCCCCCGAACAGGGGAATGGCTACACCTTC. Its protein is CASSFPSPEQGNGYTF.

The chain has TRBV13 and TRBJ1-6; 7 bases are shared with TRBD1. Germline values: CDR1 PRHDT, CDR2 FYEKMQ (reference sequence). The CDR3 has 15 residues. V was pared by 5 bases and J by 10 bases, with 11 bases of the junction left unmatched. The chain's CDR3 is CASSIYRGAGSPLHF. In DNA form, the CDR3 reads TGTGCCAGCAGCATCTACAGGGGAGCAGGATCACCCCTCCACTTT.

The rearrangement uses TRBV6-5 and TRBJ1-5, with no clear D. Trimming took 6 bases from V and 8 from J, leaving 11 bases between them. The germline V gene encodes CDR1 MNHEY and CDR2 SVGAGI. This CDR3 region has 12 residues. The CDR3 region is CASSRRGEPQHF. The CDR3 bases are TGTGCCAGCAGCCGACGGGGAGAGCCCCAGCATTTT.

The chain links TRBV3-1 (or the pseudogene TRBV3-2) to TRBJ2-5; D is ambiguous. This CDR3 is 12 amino acids long. CDR1 LGHDT and CDR2 YNNKEL come from the germline V gene (reference sequence). The V end was cut by 2 bases, the J end by 2 bases, with 3 bases between. CDR3 sequence (DNA): TGTGCCAGCAGCCAACAACAAGAGACCCAGTACTTC. Encoded protein: CASSQQQETQYF.

The chain carries TRBV5-1 and TRBJ1-3; D gene unclear. Germline V gene lookup returns CDR1 SGHRS and CDR2 YFSETQ. The V gene lost 0 bases and the J gene lost 2 bases, with 9 bases spanning the gap. The CDR3 consists of 15 residues. The CDR3 nucleotides are TGCGCCAGCAGCTTGGATCGGGCAGCTGGAAACACCATATATTTT. Translation: CASSLDRAAGNTIYF. The full variable domain, rest sourced from reference TRBV5-1 and TRBJ1-3, is KAGVTQTPRYLIKTRGQQVTLSCSPISGHRSVSWYQQTPGQGLQFLFEYFSETQRNKGNFPGRFSGRQFSNSRSEMNVSTLELGDSALYLCASSLDRAAGNTIYFGEGSWLTVV.

The chain combines TRBV7-9 with TRBJ2-5, with D perhaps TRBD2 (7 bases). The ends were cut back, 7 bases at V and 7 bases at J, with 19 bases in the middle. CDR1 SEHNR and CDR2 FQNEAQ come from the germline V gene (reference sequence). This CDR3 has 14 residues. The CDR3 protein is CASTTTLGGGTQYF. The CDR3 bases are TGTGCCAGCACCACGACGTTAGGGGGGGGGACCCAGTACTTC.

The V and J genes are TRBV29-1 and TRBJ1-1; D is perhaps TRBD1 (5 bases). Deletions cut 1 base from V and 1 base from J, with 10 bases between. Looked up from germline, CDR1 is SQVTM and CDR2 is ANQGSEA. The CDR3 length is 14 residues. The CDR3 sequence is CSVEVAGKNTEAFF. The DNA of the CDR3 is TGCAGCGTTGAAGTCGCAGGGAAGAACACTGAAGCTTTCTTT.

This clone was detected once. V usage is TRBV11-2 and J usage is TRBJ1-1; 7 nucleotides agree with TRBD1. With V trimmed by 2 bases and J by 1 base, 7 bases remained unmatched. Germline lookup yields CDR1 SGHAT and CDR2 FQNNGV. CDR3 length: 16 amino acids. In nucleotides, the CDR3 is TGTGCCAGCAGCTTAAGGATAGACAGGGAGAACACTGAAGCTTTCTTT. Its translation: CASSLRIDRENTEAFF.

This chain connects TRBV2 to TRBJ1-2, with TRBD1 identical over 9 bases. Germline V gene sequence: CDR1 SNHLY, CDR2 FYNNEI. With V trimmed by 7 bases and J by 8 bases, 8 bases remained unmatched. The CDR3 is 13 residues long. DNA for the CDR3: TGTGCCAGCAATCCACAGGGGGCAGTCGGCTACACCTTC. This codes for CASNPQGAVGYTF.

V gene TRBV18 combines with J gene TRBJ2-2, with D possibly matching TRBD1 (6 bases). Germline CDR1 reads KGHSH; CDR2 reads LQKENI. V was cut by 3 bases and J by 5 bases, with 13 bases left in between. The CDR3 consists of 15 residues. The CDR3: CASSPGGDGTGELFF. Written as DNA, the CDR3 is TGTGCCAGCTCACCTGGGGGCGATGGAACCGGGGAGCTGTTTTTT. The complete variable domain, with remaining parts taken from reference TRBV18 and TRBJ2-2, reads NAGVMQNPRHLVRRRGQEARLRCSPMKGHSHVYWYRQLPEEGLKFMVYLQKENIIDESGMPKERFSAEFPKEGPSILRIQQVVRGDSAAYFCASSPGGDGTGELFFGEGSRLTVL.

V and J are TRBV6-6 and TRBJ2-5, with D perhaps given as TRBD1 or TRBD2 (5 bases each). This CDR3 region has 15 residues. V lost 0 bases to trimming and J lost 5 bases, with 13 bases between them. Germline V gene lookup returns CDR1 MNHNY and CDR2 SVGAGI (reference sequence). The CDR3 DNA reads TGTGCCAGCAGTTACTCCCGGGGCCCCAGCGAGACCCAGTACTTC. Protein: CASSYSRGPSETQYF.

A word on this clone: Other nucleotide sequences from this sample produce the same CDR3. As DNA, the CDR3 is TGCAGCGTTTTATACTATGGCTACACCTTC. It encodes CSVLYYGYTF. V and J are TRBV29-1 and TRBJ1-2; the D is unclear. The CDR3 spans 10 residues. Looked up from germline, CDR1 is SQVTM and CDR2 is ANQGSEA. V lost 5 bases to trimming and J lost 3 bases, with 4 bases between them.

This chain connects TRBV29-1 to TRBJ1-1; D is unresolved. Trimming removed 3 bases at V and 3 bases at J, with 14 bases between. Per the germline V gene, CDR1 is SQVTM and CDR2 is ANQGSEA. This CDR3 region has 14 residues. CDR3 region: CSVDLAPPDTEAFF. CDR3 nucleotide sequence: TGCAGCGTTGACCTGGCCCCACCGGACACTGAAGCTTTCTTT.

The rearrangement links TRBV10-3 to TRBJ1-5; tentatively, D is TRBD1 (6 bases). Germline values: CDR1 ENHRY, CDR2 SYGVKD. The V end lost 3 bases, the J end lost 1 base, and 10 bases lay between the germline ends. This CDR3 spans 15 amino acids. This chain's CDR3 is CAISDGGQSNQPQHF. In DNA, the CDR3 is TGTGCCATCAGTGACGGGGGCCAGAGCAATCAGCCCCAGCATTTT.

The chain couples TRBV29-1 to TRBJ2-3; 8 bases fit TRBD2. This CDR3 is built from 13 residues. V lost 3 bases, J lost 10 bases, and 9 bases stayed unmatched. CDR1 and CDR2 from the germline V gene are SQVTM and ANQGSEA. Here the CDR3 DNA reads TGCAGCGTTGAGGCTAGCGGGCCTGGGGCGCAGTATTTT. Translation: CSVEASGPGAQYF.

This chain links TRBV25-1 with TRBJ1-1; 9 nucleotides match TRBD1. The V gene's germline CDR1 is MGHDK and CDR2 SYGVNS. This CDR3 is built from 16 residues. V dropped 8 bases and J dropped 1; count of bases not matched to a gene: 11. CDR3 sequence: CASVRTGTGKNTEAFF. CDR3 DNA sequence: TGTGCCAGCGTTAGAACCGGGACAGGGAAGAACACTGAAGCTTTCTTT.

The chain joins TRBV30 to TRBJ2-7; 12 bases are shared with TRBD2. The CDR3 runs 13 residues. With V trimmed by 5 bases and J by 1 base, 0 bases remained unmatched. Germline CDR1 reads GTSNPN; CDR2 reads SVGIG (reference sequence). CDR3: CAWGLAGSYEQYF. The CDR3 bases are TGTGCCTGGGGACTAGCGGGGTCCTACGAGCAGTACTTC.

The gene calls are TRBV7-3 and TRBJ2-2; no reliable D call. CDR1 is SGHTA and CDR2 is FQGTGA in the germline V gene. V was pared by 1 base and J by 2 bases, with 11 bases between. The CDR3 totals 16 residues. This chain's CDR3 is CASSLNSPSNTGELFF. CDR3 bases: TGTGCCAGCAGCTTAAATTCTCCCAGTAACACCGGGGAGCTGTTTTTT.